The 5 T cell receptor beta chains below all came from one sample that was sequenced in a study of T cell responses to AZD1222 COVID-19 vaccine. Clones were sequenced by immunoSEQ multiplex PCR, and TCRdb holds only the in-frame ones, with some missing. The table has around 100,000 clones, under 95% seen once. Sample: peripheral blood, taken on day 0 of AZD1222 vaccination. The receptors were sampled from an adult in good health.

V is TRBV11-2 and J is TRBJ2-7; D is ambiguous. The CDR3 has 15 residues. The V gene lost 0 bases and the J gene lost 2 bases, with 11 bases spanning the gap. In germline, CDR1 is SGHAT, CDR2 FQNNGV. Written as DNA, the CDR3 is TGTGCCAGCAGCTTAGATCGGGCAGCCCCCTACGAGCAGTACTTC. The encoded protein is CASSLDRAAPYEQYF.

The chain employs TRBV18 and TRBJ2-3; 10 nucleotides line up with TRBD1. This CDR3 has 16 amino acids. V dropped 3 bases and J dropped 4; count of bases not matched to a gene: 7. Germline CDR1 KGHSH, CDR2 LQKENI. CDR3 nucleotide sequence: TGTGCCAGCTCACCTCTCCGGACAGGGGGATCAGATACGCAGTATTTT. It is translated as CASSPLRTGGSDTQYF.

This clone was observed once. The chain recombines TRBV5-6 with TRBJ1-1; TRBD1 matches at 7 bases. This CDR3 is 14 amino acids long. Trimming took 4 bases from V and 4 from J; bases not matched to a gene: 7. Germline loops: CDR1 SGHDT, CDR2 YYEEEE. In DNA form, the CDR3 reads TGTGCCAGCAGCAAGGGGGCGCCCCGCACTGAAGCTTTCTTT. Protein sequence: CASSKGAPRTEAFF.

The rearrangement joins TRBV24-1 to TRBJ1-5; 7 bases are a match to TRBD1. CDR1 is KGHDR and CDR2 is SFDVKD in the germline V gene. The J segment lost 6 bases and the V segment lost 3 bases, leaving 7 bases of the junction unmatched. The CDR3 runs 15 residues. The DNA of the CDR3 is TGTGCCACCAGTGATACCGACAGGGTGGGTCAGCCCCAGCATTTT. Amino acid sequence: CATSDTDRVGQPQHF.

This clone turned up a few times. This chain links TRBV6-2 or TRBV6-3 with TRBJ1-5; TRBD1 aligns across 8 bases. In germline, CDR1 is MNHEY, CDR2 SVGEGT. Trimming took 6 bases from V and 5 from J; bases not matched to a gene: 9. CDR3 length equals 15 residues. The CDR3 region is CASSRGQEGYQPQHF. The CDR3 nucleotides read TGTGCCAGCAGCAGGGGACAGGAGGGCTATCAGCCCCAGCATTTT.